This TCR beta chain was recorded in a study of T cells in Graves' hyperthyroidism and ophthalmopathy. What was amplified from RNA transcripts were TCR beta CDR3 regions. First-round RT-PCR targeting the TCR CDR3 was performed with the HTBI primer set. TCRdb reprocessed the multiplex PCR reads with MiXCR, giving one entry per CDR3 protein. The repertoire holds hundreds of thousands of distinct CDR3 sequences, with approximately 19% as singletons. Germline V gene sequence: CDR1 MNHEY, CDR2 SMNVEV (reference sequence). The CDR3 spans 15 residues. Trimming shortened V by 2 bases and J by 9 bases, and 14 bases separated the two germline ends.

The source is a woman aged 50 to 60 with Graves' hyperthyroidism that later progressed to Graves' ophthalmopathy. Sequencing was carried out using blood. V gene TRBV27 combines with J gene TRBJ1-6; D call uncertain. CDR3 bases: TGTGCCAGCAGTTTAATAGTGGCAGGAGGTTCACCCCTCCACTTT. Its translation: CASSLIVAGGSPLHF.